This TCR beta chain came from a study of T cells in Graves' hyperthyroidism and ophthalmopathy. General study points: Most clonotypes that expanded in the thyroid above 0.001 also showed up in blood.

Those patients with uncontrolled infection, other autoimmune disease, pregnancy or lactation were excluded. Used for diagnoses were clinical symptoms, serum thyroxine and TRAb, thyroid ultrasound and orbital computed tomography. The PBMCs were sourced from fresh peripheral blood (approximately 9 ml). On this clonotype: Its antigen remains unidentified.

Amplified regions were TCR beta CDR3 sequences from RNA transcripts. With the HTBI primer set, the TCR CDR3 went through a first round of RT-PCR. TCRdb re-called the multiplex PCR reads with MiXCR, one entry per CDR3 protein. The sample holds roughly 740,000 distinct CDR3 sequences, about a sixth seen once. Germline V gene sequence: CDR1 MNHEY, CDR2 SMNVEV (reference sequence). V lost 6 bases and J lost 5, with 24 bases in between. The CDR3 is 17 amino acids. Specimen: blood. The chain employs TRBV27 and TRBJ2-3, with D tentatively TRBD1 or TRBD2 (6 bases each). The receptor comes from a young man with Graves' hyperthyroidism. The CDR3 protein is CASSAFSRGRSGDTQYF. CDR3 in DNA: TGTGCCAGCAGCGCATTTTCCCGGGGGCGCAGCGGAGATACGCAGTATTTT.